A selection of T cell receptor beta chains follows, all from one sample in a study of stem cell transplantation in POMP-related autoinflammatory disease. Sequencing was performed with immunoSEQ multiplex PCR; in TCRdb, only in-frame clones are kept and a portion is missing. The table records approximately 65,000 clones, approximately 91% of them present only once. The sequencing here drew on CD4+ T cells from PBMCs, taken after stem cell transplantation. These receptors were collected from a human patient with POMP-related autoinflammation and immune dysregulation (PRAID). The graft donor may have contributed some T cells. CDR3s include the opening cysteine and the closing phenylalanine or tryptophan. Fields, in order: V gene, D gene, clone size, J gene, CDR3 DNA, CDR3 protein. The D gene is left open where the match is weak. The listing skips clone size in some rows; elsewhere it reads once, few, many or a size class.

>TRBV4-1|TRBD2|.|TRBJ2-1
TGCGCCAGCAGCCAAAAAAAAGGGCCGGGACTAGTAATCGGTGAGCAGTTCTTC
CASSQKKGPGLVIGEQFF
>TRBV10-1|.|.|TRBJ1-1
TGCGCCAGCAGTGAGTCGACCGGGCGAGATGACACTGAAGCTTTCTTT
CASSESTGRDDTEAFF
>TRBV5-1|.|.|TRBJ2-5
TGCGCCAGCAGCTTTACGGGACAAGCTCTCCCAGAGACCCAGTACTTC
CASSFTGQALPETQYF
>TRBV5-5|.|.|TRBJ1-1
TGTGCCAGCAGCTTGGTTGGCACTGAAGCTTTCTTT
CASSLVGTEAFF
>TRBV6-5|TRBD1|.|TRBJ2-1
TGTGCCATCGGACAGGGCCCCTACAATGAGCAGTTCTTC
CAIGQGPYNEQFF
>TRBV7-8|.|few|TRBJ2-1
TGTGCCAGCAGCTTAGTAGAAAGCTCCTACAATGAGCAGTTCTTC
CASSLVESSYNEQFF
>TRBV5-1|.|.|TRBJ2-7
TGCGCCAGCAGGGAACTAGACGGTGAGCAGTACTTC
CASRELDGEQYF
>TRBV5-1|.|few|TRBJ1-3
TGCGCCAGCAGGTTGACGAGCTCTGGAAACACCATATATTTT
CASRLTSSGNTIYF
>TRBV28|.|.|TRBJ1-4
TGTGCCAGCTCCCCGCCGGGGCCAACTAGAGGACATAATGAAAAACTGTTTTTT
CASSPPGPTRGHNEKLFF
>TRBV7-2|.|.|TRBJ1-4
TGTGCCAGCAGCTTAGTATGGGGGGAACCCTCGGCTAATGAAAAACTGTTTTTT
CASSLVWGEPSANEKLFF
>TRBV7-9|TRBD1|once|TRBJ2-3
TGTGCCAGCAGCTTCCAGGGGACAGGGGGCGTCACAGATACGCAGTATTTT
CASSFQGTGGVTDTQYF
>TRBV10-1|.|.|TRBJ2-2
TGCGCCAGCAGCCACGGGCCAGGGAACACCGGGGAGCTGTTTTTT
CASSHGPGNTGELFF
>TRBV2|.|.|TRBJ2-4
TGTGCCAGCAGTGGTCGCCAGGGGAGGAAAAACATTCAGTACTTC
CASSGRQGRKNIQYF
>TRBV10-3|.|.|TRBJ2-5
TGTGCCATCAGTGAGACGAAAGAGACCCAGTACTTC
CAISETKETQYF
>TRBV4-1|TRBD1|.|TRBJ2-5
TGCGCCAGCAGCCAGACGGCCGGGACAGGGGGCCGGGAGACCCAGTACTTC
CASSQTAGTGGRETQYF
>TRBV7-6|.|.|TRBJ2-1
TGTGCCAGCAGCTTAGGGGGGGCAGTCTTC
CASSLGGAVF
>TRBV10-3|.|.|TRBJ2-3
TGTGCCATCAGTGCCCACCGAGGGTCACGGGTCCCCGTAGATACGCAGTATTTT
CAISAHRGSRVPVDTQYF
>TRBV4-1|TRBD2|.|TRBJ2-1
TGCGCCAGCAGCCAAACCAGCTCGGGACTACTAGTAAGCTCCTACAATGAGCAGTTCTTC
CASSQTSSGLLVSSYNEQFF
>TRBV6-5|TRBD1|.|TRBJ1-6
TGTGCCAGCAGTTTGGACAGGGGGCCGGATTCACCCCTCCACTTT
CASSLDRGPDSPLHF
>TRBV6-2/TRBV6-3|.|.|TRBJ2-1
TGTGCCAGCAGTTCTTGGGGGATCCTCTCCTACAATGAGCAGTTCTTC
CASSSWGILSYNEQFF
>TRBV10-3|.|few|TRBJ1-3
TGTGCCATCAGTGAGTCTCTCTCTGGAAACACCATATATTTT
CAISESLSGNTIYF
>TRBV5-1|.|.|TRBJ1-4
TGCGCCAGCAGCCCCACCCCAGGGACCACTAATGAAAAACTGTTTTTT
CASSPTPGTTNEKLFF